This T cell receptor beta chain stems from a study of T cell repertoires in aging, cancer and after chemotherapy. On the study more broadly: Donor ages fell into six groups from 30 or younger up to 70 or older. The whole study produced a dataset of approximately 10 million TCR reads. Pre- and post-chemotherapy samples were paired from chronic lymphocytic leukemia patients treated with fludarabine- or bendamustine-based regimens. Study-wide results and limits: Median generation probability rose over the chemotherapy interval in each cancer cohort, suggesting rebound thymic output.

The template was genomic DNA from peripheral blood, not RNA. Multiplex touch-down PCR with TRB-A/B primers amplified rearranged V-D-J TRB sequences. MiXCR was run by TCRdb on the multiplex PCR reads, yielding one entry per CDR3 protein. The data hold approximately 6,600 distinct CDR3 sequences, with less than 30% observed a single time. J gave up 4 bases and V 9 bases, and 6 bases lay outside the gene matches. This CDR3 region has 13 residues. Per the germline V gene, CDR1 is MNHEY and CDR2 is SVGAGI. Comments on this clonotype: Its antigen remains unknown.

This chain joins TRBV6-5 and TRBJ1-3, with 7 bases lining up with TRBD1. The sequence derives from a human donor with a blood cancer. The donor label of this sample is uncertain. Sequences were obtained from blood. Here the CDR3 reads CASSDRWGNTIYF. The DNA for the CDR3 is TGTGCCAGTTCGGACAGGTGGGGAAACACCATATATTTT.